This passage covers 14 T cell receptor beta chains from one sample sequenced in a study of shared clonotypes between healthy human individuals. Assay used: immunoSEQ multiplex PCR; TCRdb lists only in-frame clones, some missing. The data show approximately 840,000 clones, about 96% seen once. CD45RO-negative, CCR7-positively selected cells formed the naive CD8 fraction, excluding terminally differentiated effector memory CD45RA+ cells. Sequences were obtained from naive CD8+ T cells sorted from blood. All receptors derive from a man in his thirties or forties in good health.

The J gene is TRBJ2-1, the V gene TRBV7-8; D is perhaps TRBD1 (5 bases). Germline V gives CDR1 SGHVS, CDR2 FQNEAQ. V lost 5 bases to trimming and J lost 3 bases, with 8 bases between them. The CDR3 runs 13 residues. The CDR3 spells CASSSRDYNEQFF. The CDR3 nucleotides read TGTGCCAGCAGCAGCAGGGACTACAATGAGCAGTTCTTC.

The chain is built from TRBV14 and TRBJ1-2; 8 nucleotides align to TRBD1. This CDR3 is 15 amino acids long. The junction had 8 bases not matched to a gene; V was cut back by 2 bases and J by 6 bases. The V gene's germline CDR1 is SGHDN and CDR2 FVKESK. This CDR3 reads CASSQLNRGRNGYTF. The CDR3 nucleotides are TGTGCCAGCAGCCAACTCAACAGGGGGAGGAATGGCTACACCTTC.

The chain combines TRBV11-2 with TRBJ1-1; D is uncertain. The CDR3 loop spans 13 amino acids. Germline V gives CDR1 SGHAT, CDR2 FQNNGV. Trimming stripped 8 bases from V and 4 bases from J, with 14 bases between. The CDR3 bases are TGTGCCAGCTTCGAAGGTGGGGTCACTGAAGCTTTCTTT. This encodes CASFEGGVTEAFF.

V gene TRBV7-6 combines with J gene TRBJ2-2; TRBD1 is a possible D gene (6 bases). Trimming stripped 3 bases from V and 4 bases from J, with 21 bases between. CDR3 length: 18 residues. Germline lookup yields CDR1 SGHVS and CDR2 FNYEAQ. Written as DNA, the CDR3 is TGTGCCAGCAGCTTTACAATTTCAAGAGGACAGCGCACCGGGGAGCTGTTTTTT. Its translation: CASSFTISRGQRTGELFF.

Here the CDR3 reads CASMRGYQETQYF. DNA of the CDR3: TGTGCCAGCATGAGGGGGTACCAAGAGACCCAGTACTTC. J is TRBJ2-5 and V is TRBV2; perhaps TRBD1 as D (6 bases). Trimming removed 7 bases at V and 0 bases at J, with 9 bases between. The length of the CDR3 is 13 residues. From germline, CDR1 is SNHLY and CDR2 FYNNEI.

The chain is built from TRBV5-4 and TRBJ2-7; 9 nucleotides match TRBD2. Germline loops: CDR1 SGHNT, CDR2 YYREEE (reference sequence). Losses at the gene ends were 3 bases for V and 0 bases for J; bases not matched to a gene: 7. The CDR3 is 16 residues long. CDR3 nucleotides: TGTGCCAGCAGCTATCGTGGACTAGCGAGCTCCTACGAGCAGTACTTC. Translating gives CASSYRGLASSYEQYF.

The chain employs TRBV7-9 and TRBJ2-1, with TRBD2 identical over 7 bases. Germline lookup yields CDR1 SEHNR and CDR2 FQNEAQ (reference sequence). This CDR3 spans 16 amino acids. Germline trimming cut 6 bases from V and 4 bases from J; bases unmatched to any gene: 12. CDR3 residues: CASRPPLAELYNEQFF. CDR3 sequence (DNA): TGTGCCAGCAGACCCCCGCTAGCGGAACTTTACAATGAGCAGTTCTTC.

The gene calls are TRBV10-3 and TRBJ2-1; 11 nucleotides match TRBD2. Germline V gene lookup returns CDR1 ENHRY and CDR2 SYGVKD. The V gene end was trimmed by 10 bases and the J gene end by 0 bases; junction bases not matched to a gene: 8. There are 16 residues in the CDR3. The CDR3 region is CATYSGLAGSYNEQFF. CDR3 coding DNA: TGTGCCACCTATTCCGGACTAGCGGGCTCCTACAATGAGCAGTTCTTC.

The chain carries TRBV10-3 and TRBJ1-5; 7 bases line up with TRBD1. The length of the CDR3 is 16 residues. V lost 0 bases to trimming and J lost 5 bases; unmatched junction nucleotides: 7. Looked up from germline, CDR1 is ENHRY and CDR2 is SYGVKD. The CDR3 spells CAISESGQVGDQPQHF. The DNA of the CDR3 is TGTGCCATCAGTGAGTCCGGACAGGTAGGGGATCAGCCCCAGCATTTT.

CDR3: CASSSRNTGELFF. CDR3 DNA sequence: TGTGCCAGCAGTTCCAGGAACACCGGGGAGCTGTTTTTT. The genes are TRBV6-5 and TRBJ2-2; D is ambiguous. Trimming took off 4 bases at V and 1 base at J, with 4 bases between the two ends. The germline V gene encodes CDR1 MNHEY and CDR2 SVGAGI. The CDR3 length is 13 residues.

V is TRBV4-2 and J is TRBJ2-1, with 8 bases lining up with TRBD2. J lost 2 bases, V lost 0 bases, and 3 bases had no gene match. Germline CDR1 LGHNA, CDR2 YNFKEQ. This CDR3 is built from 16 residues. The CDR3 sequence is CASSQETSGTYNEQFF. CDR3 DNA sequence: TGTGCCAGCAGCCAAGAAACTAGCGGAACCTACAATGAGCAGTTCTTC.

The chain recombines TRBV10-3 with TRBJ2-7; 7 bases map to TRBD2. Germline assignment: CDR1 ENHRY and CDR2 SYGVKD. CDR3 length: 13 amino acids. After removal of 11 bases from V and 0 bases from J, the junction contained 7 bases not matched to a gene. The CDR3 DNA reads TGTGCCGGACTAGTTAGGAGCTCCTACGAGCAGTACTTC. Its translation: CAGLVRSSYEQYF.

This sequence joins TRBV7-2 and TRBJ1-2, with TRBD1 as a possible D gene (6 bases). Germline V gene lookup returns CDR1 SGHTA and CDR2 FQGNSA. The CDR3 is made up of 15 amino acids. Trimming took 5 bases from V and 4 from J, leaving 17 bases between them. CDR3 amino acids: CASSSHRDTVYGYTF. CDR3 DNA sequence: TGTGCCAGCAGCAGCCATCGGGACACAGTCTATGGCTACACCTTC.

The V and J genes are TRBV7-9 and TRBJ2-1, with D maybe TRBD2 (5 bases). Germline values: CDR1 SEHNR, CDR2 FQNEAQ (reference sequence). This CDR3 is built from 12 residues. V was trimmed by 4 bases and J by 7 bases, leaving 8 bases between them. The CDR3 loop is CASSSRVNEQFF. In nucleotides, the CDR3 is TGTGCCAGCAGCTCGAGGGTAAATGAGCAGTTCTTC.